This T cell receptor (beta chain) was captured in a study of CD8 T cells in Susac syndrome. Findings and limits, study-wide: The study conceded that relatively few individuals underwent its TCR sequencing and HLA analysis.

CDR1 is SGHDT and CDR2 is YYEEEE in the germline V gene. The CDR3 is made up of 12 amino acids. V was trimmed by 0 bases and J by 8 bases, leaving 8 bases between them. Negative magnetic isolation gave CD8+ and CD4+ cells; FACS enriched CD8+ TEMRA. Notes on this clonotype: The target antigen is unknown.

RNA totalling roughly 0.45 to 1 ug underwent reverse transcription with random hexamers. TCRdb itself ran the immunoSEQ multiplex PCR reads through MiXCR, one entry per CDR3 protein. Seen here are more than 120,000 distinct CDR3 sequences, roughly 94% observed once, and the top ten hold 0.07% to 0.1%. The receptor's source is a human donor in good health. The chain combines TRBV5-6 with TRBJ1-2; D remains unclear. Sequencing was carried out using CD4+ T cells from PBMCs. The CDR3 region is CASSLEVEGYTF. DNA of the CDR3: TGTGCCAGCAGCTTGGAAGTAGAAGGCTACACCTTC.